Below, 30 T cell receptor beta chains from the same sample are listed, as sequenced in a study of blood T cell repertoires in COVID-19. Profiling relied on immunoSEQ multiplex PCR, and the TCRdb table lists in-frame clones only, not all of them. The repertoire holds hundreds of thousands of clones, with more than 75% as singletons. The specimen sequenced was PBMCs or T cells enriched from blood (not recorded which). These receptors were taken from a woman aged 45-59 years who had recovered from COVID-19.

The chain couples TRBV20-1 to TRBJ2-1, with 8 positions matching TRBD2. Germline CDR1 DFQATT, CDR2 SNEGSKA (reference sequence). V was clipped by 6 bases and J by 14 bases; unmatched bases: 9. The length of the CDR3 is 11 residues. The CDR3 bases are TGCAGTGCCGTCACCGGGACTAGAAAGTTCTTC. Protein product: CSAVTGTRKFF.

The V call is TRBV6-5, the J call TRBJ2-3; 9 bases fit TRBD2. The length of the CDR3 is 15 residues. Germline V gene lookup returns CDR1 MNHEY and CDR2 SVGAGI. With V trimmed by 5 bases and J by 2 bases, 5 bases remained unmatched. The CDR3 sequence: CASSIAGDPTDTQYF. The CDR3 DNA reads TGTGCCAGCAGTATAGCGGGAGATCCCACAGATACGCAGTATTTT.

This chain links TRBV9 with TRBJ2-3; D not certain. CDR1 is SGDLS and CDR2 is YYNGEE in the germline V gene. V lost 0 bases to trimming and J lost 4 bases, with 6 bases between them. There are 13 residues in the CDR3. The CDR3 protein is CASSVGPADTQYF. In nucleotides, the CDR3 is TGTGCCAGCAGCGTAGGGCCAGCAGATACGCAGTATTTT. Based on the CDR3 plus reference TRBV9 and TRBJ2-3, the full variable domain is DSGVTQTPKHLITATGQRVTLRCSPRSGDLSVYWYQQSLDQGLQFLIQYYNGEERAKGNILERFSAQQFPDLHSELNLSSLELGDSALYFCASSVGPADTQYFGPGTRLTVL.

The CDR3 protein is CASSPPGTSNEQFF. The CDR3 nucleotides read TGTGCCAGCAGCCCTCCCGGGACTAGCAATGAGCAGTTCTTC. V is TRBV5-4 and J is TRBJ2-1; TRBD2 agrees at 8 bases. V trimming: 4 bases; J trimming: 6 bases; junction bases outside the gene matches: 6. CDR3 length equals 14 residues. Germline V gene sequence: CDR1 SGHNT, CDR2 YYREEE (reference sequence).

The CDR3 here is CATTDRMREKLFF. The CDR3 bases are TGTGCCACCACAGACAGGATGAGGGAAAAACTGTTTTTT. This chain uses TRBV19 with TRBJ1-4; tentatively, D is TRBD1 (6 bases). Germline V gene sequence: CDR1 LNHDA, CDR2 SQIVND (reference sequence). Trimming removed 10 bases from V and 8 bases from J, with 17 bases in between. This CDR3 contains 13 residues.

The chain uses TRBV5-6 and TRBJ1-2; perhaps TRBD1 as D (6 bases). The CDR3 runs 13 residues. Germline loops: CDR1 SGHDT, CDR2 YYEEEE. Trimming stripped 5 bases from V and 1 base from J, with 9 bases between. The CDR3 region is CASSGQFNYGYTF. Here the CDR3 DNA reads TGTGCCAGCAGTGGACAGTTTAACTATGGCTACACCTTC.

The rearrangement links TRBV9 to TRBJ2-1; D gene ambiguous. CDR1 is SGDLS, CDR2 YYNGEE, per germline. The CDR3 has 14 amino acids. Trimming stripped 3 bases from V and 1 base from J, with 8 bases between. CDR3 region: CASSAYGSYNEQFF. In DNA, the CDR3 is TGTGCCAGCAGCGCGTACGGTTCCTACAATGAGCAGTTCTTC.

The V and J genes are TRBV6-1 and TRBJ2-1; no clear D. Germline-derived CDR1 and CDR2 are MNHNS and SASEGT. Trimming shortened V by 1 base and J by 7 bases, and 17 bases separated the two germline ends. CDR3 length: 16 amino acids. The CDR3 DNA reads TGTGCCAGCAGTGAAGTTGCTGGTCGAAGTCGGAATGAGCAGTTCTTC. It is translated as CASSEVAGRSRNEQFF.

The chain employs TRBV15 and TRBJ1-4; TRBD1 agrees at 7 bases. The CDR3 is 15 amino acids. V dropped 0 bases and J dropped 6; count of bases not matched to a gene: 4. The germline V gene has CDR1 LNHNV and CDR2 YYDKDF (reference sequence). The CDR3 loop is CATSRETGRYEKLFF. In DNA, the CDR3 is TGTGCCACCAGCAGAGAGACAGGGCGTTATGAAAAACTGTTTTTT.

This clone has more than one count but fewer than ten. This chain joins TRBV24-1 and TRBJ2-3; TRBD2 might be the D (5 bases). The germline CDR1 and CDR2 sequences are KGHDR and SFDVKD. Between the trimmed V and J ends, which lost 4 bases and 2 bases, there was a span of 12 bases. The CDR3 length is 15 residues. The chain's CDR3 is CATSDPSFSTDTQYF. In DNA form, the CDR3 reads TGTGCCACCAGTGACCCTAGCTTCTCCACAGATACGCAGTATTTT.

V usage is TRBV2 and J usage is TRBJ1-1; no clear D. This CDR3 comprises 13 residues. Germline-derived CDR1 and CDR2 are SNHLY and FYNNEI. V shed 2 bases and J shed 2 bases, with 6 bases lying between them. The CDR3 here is CASSETGNTEAFF. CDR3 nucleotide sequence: TGTGCCAGCAGTGAAACGGGAAACACTGAAGCTTTCTTT.

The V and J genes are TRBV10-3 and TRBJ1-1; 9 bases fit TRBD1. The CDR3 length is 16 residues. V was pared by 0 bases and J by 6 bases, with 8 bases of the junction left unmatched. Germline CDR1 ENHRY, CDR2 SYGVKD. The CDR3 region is CAISESHGQGIPEAFF. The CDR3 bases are TGTGCCATCAGTGAGTCCCACGGACAGGGGATCCCTGAAGCTTTCTTT.

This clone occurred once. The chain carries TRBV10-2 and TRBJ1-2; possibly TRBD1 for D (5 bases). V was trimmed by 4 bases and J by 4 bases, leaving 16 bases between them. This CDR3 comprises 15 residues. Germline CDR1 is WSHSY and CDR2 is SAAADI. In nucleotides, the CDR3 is TGCGCCAGCAGTGCCAAACTTCAGGGTGGCTATGGCTACACCTTC. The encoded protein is CASSAKLQGGYGYTF.

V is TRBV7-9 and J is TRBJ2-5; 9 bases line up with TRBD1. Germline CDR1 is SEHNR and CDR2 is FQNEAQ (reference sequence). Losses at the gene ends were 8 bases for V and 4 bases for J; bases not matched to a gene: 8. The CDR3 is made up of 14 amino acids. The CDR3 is CASQTGGSVETQYF. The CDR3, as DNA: TGTGCCAGCCAAACAGGGGGCTCGGTAGAGACCCAGTACTTC. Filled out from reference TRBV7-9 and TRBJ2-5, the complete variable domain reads DTGVSQNPRHKITKRGQNVTFRCDPISEHNRLYWYRQTLGQGPEFLTYFQNEAQLEKSRLLSDRFSAERPKGSFSTLEIQRTEQGDSAMYLCASQTGGSVETQYFGPGTRLLVL.

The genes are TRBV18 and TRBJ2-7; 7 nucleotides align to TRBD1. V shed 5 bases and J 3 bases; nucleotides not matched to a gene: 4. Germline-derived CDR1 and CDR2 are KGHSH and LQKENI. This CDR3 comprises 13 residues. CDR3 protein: CASSFGTDYEQYF. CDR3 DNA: TGTGCCAGCTCATTTGGGACAGACTACGAGCAGTACTTC.

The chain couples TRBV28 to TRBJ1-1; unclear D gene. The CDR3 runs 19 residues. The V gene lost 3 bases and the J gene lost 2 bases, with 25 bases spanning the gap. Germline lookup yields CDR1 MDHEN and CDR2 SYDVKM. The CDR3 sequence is CASSFGFVVGWARNTEAFF. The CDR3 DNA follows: TGTGCCAGCAGTTTTGGGTTCGTCGTCGGTTGGGCGAGAAACACTGAAGCTTTCTTT.

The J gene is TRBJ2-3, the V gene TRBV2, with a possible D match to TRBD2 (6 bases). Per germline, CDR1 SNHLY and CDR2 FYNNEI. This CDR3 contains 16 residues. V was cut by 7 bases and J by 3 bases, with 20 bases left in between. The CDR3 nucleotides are TGTGCCAGCATGTTCGCGGGGACGCAGGTGACAGATACGCAGTATTTT. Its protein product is CASMFAGTQVTDTQYF.

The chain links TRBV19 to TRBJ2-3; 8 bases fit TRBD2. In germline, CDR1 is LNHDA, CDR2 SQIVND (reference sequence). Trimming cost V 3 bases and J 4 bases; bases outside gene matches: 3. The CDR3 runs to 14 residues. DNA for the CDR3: TGTGCCAGTAGTATCACGGGAGGGTCAGATACGCAGTATTTT. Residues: CASSITGGSDTQYF.

CDR3 loop: CATSRVGTGPEQYF. DNA for the CDR3: TGTGCCACCAGCAGAGTAGGGACAGGGCCCGAGCAGTACTTC. The rearrangement joins TRBV15 to TRBJ2-7; 9 nucleotides align to TRBD1. CDR3 length: 14 residues. Germline lookup yields CDR1 LNHNV and CDR2 YYDKDF (reference sequence). Trimming removed 1 base from V and 6 bases from J; junction bases left unmatched: 4.

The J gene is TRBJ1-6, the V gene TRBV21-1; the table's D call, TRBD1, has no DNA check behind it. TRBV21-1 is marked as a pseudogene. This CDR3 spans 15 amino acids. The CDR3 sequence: CASSRHRINNSPLHF. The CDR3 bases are TGTGCCAGCAGCCGTCACAGGATAAATAATTCACCCCTCCACTTT.

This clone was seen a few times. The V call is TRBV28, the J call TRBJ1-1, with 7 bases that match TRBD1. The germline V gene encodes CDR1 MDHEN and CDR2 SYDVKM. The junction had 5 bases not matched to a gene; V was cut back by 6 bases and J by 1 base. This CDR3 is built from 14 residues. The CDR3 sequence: CASRPGTANTEAFF. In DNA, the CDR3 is TGTGCCAGCAGGCCCGGGACAGCGAACACTGAAGCTTTCTTT.

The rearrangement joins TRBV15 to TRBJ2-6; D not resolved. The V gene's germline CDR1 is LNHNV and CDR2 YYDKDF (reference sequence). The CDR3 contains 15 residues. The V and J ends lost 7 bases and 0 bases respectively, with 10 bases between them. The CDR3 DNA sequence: TGTGCCACCACCCTAAGTCTCTCTGGGGCCAACGTCCTGACTTTC. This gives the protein CATTLSLSGANVLTF. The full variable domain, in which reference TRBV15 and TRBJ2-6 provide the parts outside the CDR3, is DAMVIQNPRYQVTQFGKPVTLSCSQTLNHNVMYWYQQKSSQAPKLLFHYYDKDFNNEADTPDNFQSRRPNTSFCFLDIRSPGLGDTAMYLCATTLSLSGANVLTFGAGSRLTVL.

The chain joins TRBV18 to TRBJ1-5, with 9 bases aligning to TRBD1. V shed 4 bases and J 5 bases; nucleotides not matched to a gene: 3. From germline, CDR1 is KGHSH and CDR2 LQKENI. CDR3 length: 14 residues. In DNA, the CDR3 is TGTGCCAGCTCACGGGACAGGGTGGATCAGCCCCAGCATTTT. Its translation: CASSRDRVDQPQHF.

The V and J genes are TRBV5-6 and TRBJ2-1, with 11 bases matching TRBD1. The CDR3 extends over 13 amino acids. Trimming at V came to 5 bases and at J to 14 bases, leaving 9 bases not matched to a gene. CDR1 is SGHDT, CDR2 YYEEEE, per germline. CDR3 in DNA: TGTGCCAGCAGGGGACAGGGGGGCTATAGGAAGTTCTTC. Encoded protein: CASRGQGGYRKFF.

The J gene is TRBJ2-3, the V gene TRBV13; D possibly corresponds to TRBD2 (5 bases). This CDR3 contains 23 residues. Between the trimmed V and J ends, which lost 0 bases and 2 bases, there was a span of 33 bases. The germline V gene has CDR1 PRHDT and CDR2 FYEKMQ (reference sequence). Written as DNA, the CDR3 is TGTGCCAGCAGCTTAGGGCTTAGTTCGGGGTATATTCAACGGGAAGCCTACACAGATACGCAGTATTTT. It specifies CASSLGLSSGYIQREAYTDTQYF.

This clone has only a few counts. In DNA form, the CDR3 reads TGTGCCAGCAGCTTAGTAGGGACAGGGGCACTGGCTAACTATGGCTACACCTTC. Residues: CASSLVGTGALANYGYTF. This chain links TRBV7-2 with TRBJ1-2, with 10 bases identical to TRBD1. Trimming cost V 1 base and J 0 bases; bases outside gene matches: 8. The CDR3 runs to 18 residues. Germline CDR1 SGHTA, CDR2 FQGNSA. The entire variable domain, with the rest obtained from reference TRBV7-2 and TRBJ1-2, is as follows: GAGVSQSPSNKVTEKGKDVELRCDPISGHTALYWYRQSLGQGLEFLIYFQGNSAPDKSGLPSDRFSAERTGGSVSTLTIQRTQQEDSAVYLCASSLVGTGALANYGYTFGSGTRLTVV.

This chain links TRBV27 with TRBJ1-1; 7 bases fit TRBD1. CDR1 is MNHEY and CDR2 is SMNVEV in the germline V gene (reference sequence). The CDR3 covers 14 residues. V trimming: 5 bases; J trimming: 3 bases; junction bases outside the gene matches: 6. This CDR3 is CASSSRTGHTEAFF. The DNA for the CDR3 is TGTGCCAGCAGTAGCCGGACAGGACACACTGAAGCTTTCTTT.

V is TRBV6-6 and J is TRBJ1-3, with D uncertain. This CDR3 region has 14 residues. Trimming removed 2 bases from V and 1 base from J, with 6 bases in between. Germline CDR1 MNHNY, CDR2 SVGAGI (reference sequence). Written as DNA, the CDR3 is TGTGCCAGCAGTTACCCAGAATCTGGAAACACCATATATTTT. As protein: CASSYPESGNTIYF.

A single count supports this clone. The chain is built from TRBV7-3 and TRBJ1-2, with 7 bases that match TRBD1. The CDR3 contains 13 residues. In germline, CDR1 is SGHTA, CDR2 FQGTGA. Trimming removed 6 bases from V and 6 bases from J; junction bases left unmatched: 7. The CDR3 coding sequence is TGTGCCAGCAGTCAGACAGGGATAGATGGCTACACCTTC. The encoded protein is CASSQTGIDGYTF.

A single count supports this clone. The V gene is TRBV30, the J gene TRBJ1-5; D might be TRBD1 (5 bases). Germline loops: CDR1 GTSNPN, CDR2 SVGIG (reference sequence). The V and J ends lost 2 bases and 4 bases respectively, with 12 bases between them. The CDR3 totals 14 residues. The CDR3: CAWSRRGGNQPQHF. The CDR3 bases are TGTGCCTGGAGTCGTCGCGGGGGGAATCAGCCCCAGCATTTT.